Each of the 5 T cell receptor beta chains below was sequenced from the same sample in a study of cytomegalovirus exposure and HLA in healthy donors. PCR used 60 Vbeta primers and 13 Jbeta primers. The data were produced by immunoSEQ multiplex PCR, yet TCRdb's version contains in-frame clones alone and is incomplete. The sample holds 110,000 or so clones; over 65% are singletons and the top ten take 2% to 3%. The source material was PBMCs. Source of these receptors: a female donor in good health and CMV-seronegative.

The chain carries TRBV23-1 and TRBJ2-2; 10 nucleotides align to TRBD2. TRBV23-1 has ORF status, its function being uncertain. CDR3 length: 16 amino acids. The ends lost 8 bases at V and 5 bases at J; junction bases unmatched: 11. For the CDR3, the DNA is TGCGCCAGCCTGACTCTTAGCGGGGGGAATACCGGGGAGCTGTTTTTT. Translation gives CASLTLSGGNTGELFF.

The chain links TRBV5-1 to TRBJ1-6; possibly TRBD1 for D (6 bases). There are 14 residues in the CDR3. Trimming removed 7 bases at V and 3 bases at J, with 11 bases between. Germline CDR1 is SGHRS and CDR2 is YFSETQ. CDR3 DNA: TGCGCCAGCTCCGAGGGGGACTATAATTCACCCCTCCACTTT. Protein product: CASSEGDYNSPLHF.

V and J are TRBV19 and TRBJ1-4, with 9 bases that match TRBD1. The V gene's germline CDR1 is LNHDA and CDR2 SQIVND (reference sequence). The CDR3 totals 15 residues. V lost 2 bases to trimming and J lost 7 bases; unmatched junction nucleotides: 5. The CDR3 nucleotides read TGTGCCAGTAGTATATTACAGGGGGCTCGTGAAAAACTGTTTTTT. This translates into CASSILQGAREKLFF.

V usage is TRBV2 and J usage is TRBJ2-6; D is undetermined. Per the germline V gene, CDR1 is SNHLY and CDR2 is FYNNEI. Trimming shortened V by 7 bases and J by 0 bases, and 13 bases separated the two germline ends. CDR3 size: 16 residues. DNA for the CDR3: TGTGCCAGCACCGAGCGCGCCCTCTCTGGGGCCAACGTCCTGACTTTC. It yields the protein CASTERALSGANVLTF.

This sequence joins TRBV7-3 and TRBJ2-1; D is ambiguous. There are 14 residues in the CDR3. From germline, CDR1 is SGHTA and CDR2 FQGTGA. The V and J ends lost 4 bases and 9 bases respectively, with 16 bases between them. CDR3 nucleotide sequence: TGTGCCAGCAGCTCCTCAGCTTTCCGCGGTGAGCAGTTCTTC. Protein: CASSSSAFRGEQFF.